These 27 T cell receptor beta chains originate from one sample sequenced in a study of T cell repertoires in cytomegalovirus infection. TCRdb reprocessed the reads via MiXCR and lists one record per CDR3 protein. Of about 890,000 distinct CDR3 sequences in the sample, roughly 31% are singletons; the top ten hold about 14%. Their antigens are not known. Material: cultured CD8+ T cells from PBMCs, obtained from culture after CMV antigen stimulation. Source of these receptors: a human donor in good health (CMV status not recorded). Some clones in this sample may be carry-over from other donors' samples.

Here the CDR3 DNA reads TGTGCCAGCAGTTATACTCCCTTTATCGGGAGCTCCTACAATGAGCAGTTCTTC. Translation: CASSYTPFIGSSYNEQFF. V usage is TRBV6-2 or TRBV6-3 and J usage is TRBJ2-1, with D perhaps matching TRBD2 (6 bases). The germline V gene has CDR1 MNHEY and CDR2 SVGEGT. The length of the CDR3 is 18 residues. Trimming removed 3 bases from V and 0 bases from J, with 18 bases in between.

The rearrangement uses TRBV14 and TRBJ2-2; D is ambiguous. This CDR3 has 14 residues. Looked up from germline, CDR1 is SGHDN and CDR2 is FVKESK. V was cut by 3 bases and J by 6 bases, with 11 bases left in between. CDR3: CASSHPEEPGELFF. CDR3 bases: TGTGCCAGCAGCCACCCCGAGGAGCCCGGGGAGCTGTTTTTT.

This clonotype was counted between two and nine times. The rearrangement joins TRBV7-6 to TRBJ1-5; the D is unclear. Germline CDR1 and CDR2: SGHVS and FNYEAQ. V lost 2 bases and J 0 bases, leaving 8 bases between the germline ends. This CDR3 is 15 amino acids long. CDR3: CASSLNPNSNQPQHF. CDR3 nucleotides: TGTGCCAGCAGCTTAAACCCGAATAGCAATCAGCCCCAGCATTTT.

The gene calls are TRBV19 and TRBJ2-5; 8 nucleotides align to TRBD1. With V trimmed by 3 bases and J by 3 bases, 3 bases remained unmatched. The CDR3 totals 14 residues. Germline values: CDR1 LNHDA, CDR2 SQIVND (reference sequence). Here the CDR3 reads CASSILDREETQYF. In DNA form, the CDR3 reads TGTGCCAGTAGTATCCTGGACAGGGAAGAGACCCAGTACTTC.

This clonotype has a handful of counts. The chain is built from TRBV6-5 and TRBJ1-4, with D tentatively TRBD1 (5 bases). Per germline, CDR1 MNHEY and CDR2 SVGAGI. This CDR3 is 15 amino acids long. V lost 0 bases, J lost 12 bases, and 17 bases lay in between. CDR3: CASSYSGGLGGELFF. CDR3 nucleotides: TGTGCCAGCAGTTACTCGGGGGGACTGGGAGGCGAACTGTTTTTT.

This clonotype was detected a few times. The V call is TRBV7-9, the J call TRBJ1-1; the D gene is possibly TRBD1 (5 bases). CDR1 and CDR2 (germline): SEHNR, FQNEAQ (reference sequence). CDR3 length: 14 residues. Trimming left V 1 base short and J 9 bases short, with 15 bases between. CDR3 loop: CASSLDVTVDKAFF. The CDR3 DNA is TGTGCCAGCAGCTTAGATGTTACTGTGGACAAAGCTTTCTTT.

The chain recombines TRBV7-8 with TRBJ1-1; a weak D match, TRBD1 (6 bases). CDR1 and CDR2 (germline): SGHVS, FQNEAQ. The length of the CDR3 is 17 residues. Trimming took 4 bases from V and 3 from J, leaving 21 bases between them. The CDR3 sequence is CASSYSGQWTEYTEAFF. CDR3 in DNA: TGTGCCAGCAGCTACTCGGGGCAGTGGACAGAATACACTGAAGCTTTCTTT.

This clonotype came up a few times. The J gene is TRBJ2-1, the V gene TRBV27, with 8 bases matching TRBD2. J gave up 2 bases and V 4 bases, and 4 bases lay outside the gene matches. This CDR3 has 15 residues. Germline V lookup: CDR1 MNHEY, CDR2 SMNVEV (reference sequence). In nucleotides, the CDR3 is TGTGCCAGCAGTTCTCCGGGACTAGCCTACAATGAGCAGTTCTTC. This gives the protein CASSSPGLAYNEQFF.

This clonotype was seen many times. This chain's CDR3 is CASSEGKGHSGNTIYF. Here the CDR3 DNA reads TGTGCCAGCAGTGAAGGGAAGGGCCACTCTGGAAACACCATATATTTT. The J gene is TRBJ1-3, the V gene TRBV2, with D unclear. The germline V and J ends were trimmed by 1 base and 0 bases, with 10 bases remaining between them. The CDR3 is made up of 16 amino acids. Germline CDR1 is SNHLY and CDR2 is FYNNEI.

This clonotype was recorded at least ten times. This chain joins TRBV7-2 and TRBJ2-7, with TRBD2 matching over 8 bases. V dropped 2 bases and J dropped 4; count of bases not matched to a gene: 4. The CDR3 loop spans 14 amino acids. Germline CDR1 reads SGHTA; CDR2 reads FQGNSA. This CDR3 reads CASSLPGGQYEQYV. Here the CDR3 DNA reads TGTGCCAGCAGCTTACCGGGGGGGCAATACGAGCAGTACGTC.

Only a few counts were recorded for this clonotype. The chain combines TRBV7-9 with TRBJ2-3, with 9 positions matching TRBD1. The V gene's germline CDR1 is SEHNR and CDR2 FQNEAQ (reference sequence). Trimming cost V 3 bases and J 4 bases; bases outside gene matches: 5. The length of the CDR3 is 15 residues. This chain's CDR3 is CASSFLQGAADTQYF. The CDR3 bases are TGTGCCAGCAGCTTTCTACAGGGGGCCGCAGATACGCAGTATTTT.

The chain combines TRBV11-1 with TRBJ2-3; 8 bases align to TRBD2. Trimming at V came to 7 bases and at J to 0 bases, leaving 9 bases not matched to a gene. The CDR3 covers 16 residues. Germline CDR1 reads SGHAT; CDR2 reads FQDESV (reference sequence). The DNA for the CDR3 is TGTGCCAGCACCCAACTAGCGGTCGCTAGCACAGATACGCAGTATTTT. Translated, it gives CASTQLAVASTDTQYF.

The chain couples TRBV7-6 to TRBJ2-7; D ambiguous. This CDR3 spans 10 amino acids. V lost 5 bases and J lost 11, with 10 bases in between. Germline CDR1 and CDR2: SGHVS and FNYEAQ. The CDR3: CASSQWPEYF. DNA for the CDR3: TGTGCCAGCAGCCAATGGCCCGAGTACTTC. Full variable domain (missing parts from reference TRBV7-6 and TRBJ2-7): GAGVSQSPRYKVTKRGQDVALRCDPISGHVSLYWYRQALGQGPEFLTYFNYEAQQDKSGLPNDRFSAERPEGSISTLTIQRTEQRDSAMYRCASSQWPEYFGPGTRLTVT.

Comment on this clonotype: A much larger clone differs by one base, so this may be a read error. CDR3 nucleotide sequence: TGTGTCAGCAGCTTAGGGGAACTGGGGTGGACCCAGTACTTC. It codes for CVSSLGELGWTQYF. The chain couples TRBV7-2 to TRBJ2-5, with a possible D match to TRBD1 (5 bases). The CDR3 spans 14 residues. CDR1 is SGHTA, CDR2 FQGNSA, per germline.

In this sample, this clonotype turned up a few times. This chain's CDR3 is CASSLIAGGIYNEQFF. For the CDR3, the DNA is TGTGCCAGCAGTTTAATAGCGGGGGGAATATACAATGAGCAGTTCTTC. This chain links TRBV27 with TRBJ2-1, with TRBD2 matching 10 bases. Trimming removed 2 bases from V and 4 bases from J; junction bases left unmatched: 5. Germline CDR1 is MNHEY and CDR2 is SMNVEV (reference sequence). The CDR3 length is 16 residues.

Only a few counts were recorded for this clonotype. The V gene is TRBV7-9, the J gene TRBJ2-1; D ambiguous. The V gene lost 6 bases and the J gene lost 2 bases, with 11 bases spanning the gap. CDR1 and CDR2 (germline): SEHNR, FQNEAQ (reference sequence). CDR3 size: 14 residues. The CDR3 bases are TGTGCCAGCAGACTTAAAGGCCCCTACAATGAGCAGTTCTTC. Its protein product is CASRLKGPYNEQFF.

As for this clonotype: One end of the junction varies from germline; a read error may be responsible. The chain employs TRBV12-3 or TRBV12-4 and TRBJ2-5; 8 nucleotides agree with TRBD2. This CDR3 has 15 residues. CDR3 amino acids: CANSPWGTSGETQYF. CDR3 bases: TGTGCCAACAGTCCCTGGGGGACTAGTGGCGAGACCCAGTACTTC.

The genes are TRBV27 and TRBJ2-5; 12 nucleotides match TRBD1. The CDR3 extends over 15 amino acids. Germline V gene data show CDR1 as MNHEY and CDR2 as SMNVEV (reference sequence). Unmatched junction bases numbered 8, after V lost 7 bases and J lost 5 bases. CDR3 amino acids: CASTSGDRGRETQYF. The DNA of the CDR3 is TGTGCCAGCACCTCAGGGGACAGGGGGCGCGAGACCCAGTACTTC.

The chain combines TRBV20-1 with TRBJ1-6, with TRBD1 matching over 9 bases. The germline gives CDR1 DFQATT, CDR2 SNEGSKA (reference sequence). This CDR3 spans 15 amino acids. With 3 bases clipped from V and 7 bases from J, the junction kept 7 bases outside the gene matches. The CDR3 DNA reads as TGCAGTGCTAGGATAAAGGGACAGGGAAATTCACCCCTCCACTTT. This encodes CSARIKGQGNSPLHF.

The J gene is TRBJ2-5, the V gene TRBV7-3; 7 bases fit TRBD1. Trimming removed 5 bases from V and 2 bases from J; junction bases left unmatched: 5. CDR3 length equals 14 residues. CDR1 is SGHTA and CDR2 is FQGTGA in the germline V gene. DNA for the CDR3: TGTGCCAGCAGCGCCGACAGGGCGCAAGAGACCCAGTACTTC. Its translation: CASSADRAQETQYF.

J is TRBJ1-1 and V is TRBV10-3; 8 nucleotides agree with TRBD1. Per germline, CDR1 ENHRY and CDR2 SYGVKD. V trimming: 0 bases; J trimming: 3 bases; junction bases outside the gene matches: 12. The CDR3 has 18 amino acids. As DNA, the CDR3 is TGTGCCATCAGTGAGTCGGCAGGGGGCAGTTGGGGCGACACTGAAGCTTTCTTT. Its translation is CAISESAGGSWGDTEAFF.

This clonotype was detected a few times. The V and J genes are TRBV19 and TRBJ2-7, with a weak D call TRBD1 (5 bases). The germline V gene encodes CDR1 LNHDA and CDR2 SQIVND (reference sequence). The V end lost 2 bases, the J end lost 3 bases, and 11 bases lay between the germline ends. The CDR3 consists of 14 residues. The CDR3 sequence: CASSILPGNYEQYF. CDR3 nucleotide sequence: TGTGCCAGTAGTATACTCCCAGGGAACTACGAGCAGTACTTC.

The V gene is TRBV10-3, the J gene TRBJ2-3; 8 bases are a match to TRBD2. Trimming at V came to 0 bases and at J to 1 base, leaving 9 bases not matched to a gene. Germline CDR1 ENHRY, CDR2 SYGVKD. This CDR3 is built from 18 residues. In DNA, the CDR3 is TGTGCCATCAGTGAGTCGGTAGTGCGGGGGGCCGGCACAGATACGCAGTATTTT. Translated, it gives CAISESVVRGAGTDTQYF.

To note about this clonotype: This could be a read error, since a much larger clone is one nucleotide away. The chain uses TRBV6-1 and TRBJ2-5, with a weak D call TRBD1 (5 bases). Trimming took 11 bases from V and 1 from J, leaving 20 bases between them. CDR1 is MNHNS, CDR2 SASEGT, per germline. The CDR3 has 15 residues. CDR3 nucleotides: TGTGCCTGCGTTAATCCCCGGACAACCCAAGAGACCCAGTACTTC. Protein product: CACVNPRTTQETQYF.

This clonotype was seen more than once but under ten times. The V call is TRBV7-9, the J call TRBJ2-6, with 9 bases matching TRBD1. Germline CDR1 is SEHNR and CDR2 is FQNEAQ (reference sequence). The V gene end was trimmed by 2 bases and the J gene end by 2 bases; junction bases not matched to a gene: 7. The CDR3 totals 18 residues. CDR3 DNA: TGTGCCAGCAGCTTACCTCGGGACAGGGTAGCTGGGGCCAACGTCCTGACTTTC. It yields the protein CASSLPRDRVAGANVLTF.

Written as DNA, the CDR3 is TGCGCCAGCAGTGTGACGAAAGGGAGGGAGCAGTACTTC. This codes for CASSVTKGREQYF. This chain joins TRBV10-1 and TRBJ2-7; TRBD2 is a possible D gene (6 bases). V lost 4 bases and J 7 bases, leaving 14 bases between the germline ends. The CDR3 totals 13 residues. From germline, CDR1 is WNHNN and CDR2 SYGVQD (reference sequence).

The chain links TRBV7-8 to TRBJ2-2; D is unresolved. The V end was cut by 5 bases, the J end by 1 base, with 26 bases between. The CDR3 covers 20 residues. Germline V gives CDR1 SGHVS, CDR2 FQNEAQ. CDR3 DNA: TGTGCCAGCAGCCAACTCAATCCTCTTGAATATAACTTGAACACCGGGGAGCTGTTTTTT. Protein: CASSQLNPLEYNLNTGELFF.